This note documents a single T cell receptor beta chain sequence. The data belong to a study of brain T cells in children with intractable seizures. Measured with immunoSEQ multiplex PCR; TCRdb has only the in-frame clones, and not every one. Counted here are approximately 330,000 clones, 93% occurring once; the ten biggest clones make up around 5%. Documented time point: blood from clinic visit 5 months post-surgery; TSC patient then seizure free. Surgery cases with the highest brain T cell transcript signatures were chosen for sequencing. The V end was cut by 0 bases, the J end by 3 bases, with 4 bases between. The CDR3 spans 13 residues. Germline V CDR1 and CDR2: SGDLS, YYNGEE.

This receptor was identified in a boy younger than two with tuberous sclerosis and intractable seizures. The sample here was peripheral blood, taken roughly 5 months after surgery. This chain joins TRBV9 and TRBJ2-1, with no clear D. CDR3 region: CASSVDSYNEQFF. DNA for the CDR3: TGTGCCAGCAGCGTAGACAGCTACAATGAGCAGTTCTTC. Complete variable domain (other parts from reference TRBV9 and TRBJ2-1): DSGVTQTPKHLITATGQRVTLRCSPRSGDLSVYWYQQSLDQGLQFLIQYYNGEERAKGNILERFSAQQFPDLHSELNLSSLELGDSALYFCASSVDSYNEQFFGPGTRLTVL.